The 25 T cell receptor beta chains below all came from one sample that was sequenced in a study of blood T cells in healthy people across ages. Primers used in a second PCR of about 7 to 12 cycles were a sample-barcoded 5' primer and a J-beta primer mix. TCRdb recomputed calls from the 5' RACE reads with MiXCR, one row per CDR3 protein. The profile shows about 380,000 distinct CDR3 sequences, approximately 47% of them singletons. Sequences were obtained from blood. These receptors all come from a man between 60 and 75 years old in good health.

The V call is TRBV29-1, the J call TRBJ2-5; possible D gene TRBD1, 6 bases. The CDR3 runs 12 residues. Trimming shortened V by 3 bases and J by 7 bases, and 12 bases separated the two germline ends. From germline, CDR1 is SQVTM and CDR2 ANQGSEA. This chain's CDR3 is CSVDDRTGTQYF. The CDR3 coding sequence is TGCAGCGTTGACGACAGGACGGGGACCCAGTACTTC.

The chain's CDR3 is CASSPLSGSYNEQFF. CDR3 sequence (DNA): TGTGCCAGCAGTCCCTTAAGCGGCTCCTACAATGAGCAGTTCTTC. The chain recombines TRBV6-2 or TRBV6-3 with TRBJ2-1; D may be TRBD2 (5 bases). Trimming removed 5 bases from V and 0 bases from J, with 11 bases in between. Germline loops: CDR1 MNHEY, CDR2 SVGEGT. This CDR3 region has 15 residues.

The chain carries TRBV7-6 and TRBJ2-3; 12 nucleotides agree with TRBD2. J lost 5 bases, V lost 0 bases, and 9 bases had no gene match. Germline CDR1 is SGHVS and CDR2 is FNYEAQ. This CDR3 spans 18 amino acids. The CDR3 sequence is CASSLASLAGGRQDTQYF. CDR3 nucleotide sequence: TGTGCCAGCAGCTTAGCGTCTCTAGCGGGAGGGCGTCAAGATACGCAGTATTTT.

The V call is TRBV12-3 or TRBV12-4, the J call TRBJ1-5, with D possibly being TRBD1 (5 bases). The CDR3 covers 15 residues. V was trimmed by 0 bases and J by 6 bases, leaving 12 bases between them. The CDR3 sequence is CASSLAAQVSQPQHF. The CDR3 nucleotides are TGTGCCAGCAGTTTAGCGGCACAGGTGAGTCAGCCCCAGCATTTT.

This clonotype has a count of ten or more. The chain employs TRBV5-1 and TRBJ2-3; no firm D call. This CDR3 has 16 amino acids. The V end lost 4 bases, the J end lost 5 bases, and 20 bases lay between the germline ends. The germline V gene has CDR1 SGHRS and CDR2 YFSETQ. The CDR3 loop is CASSPQPSLSVDTQYF. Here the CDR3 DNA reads TGCGCCAGCAGCCCTCAACCCAGCCTCTCGGTAGATACGCAGTATTTT.

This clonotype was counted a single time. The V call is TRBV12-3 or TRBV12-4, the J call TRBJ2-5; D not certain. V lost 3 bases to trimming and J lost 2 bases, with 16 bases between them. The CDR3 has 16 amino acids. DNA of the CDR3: TGTGCCAGCAGTTTTGATGCGGACGAACCTCAAGAGACCCAGTACTTC. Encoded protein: CASSFDADEPQETQYF.

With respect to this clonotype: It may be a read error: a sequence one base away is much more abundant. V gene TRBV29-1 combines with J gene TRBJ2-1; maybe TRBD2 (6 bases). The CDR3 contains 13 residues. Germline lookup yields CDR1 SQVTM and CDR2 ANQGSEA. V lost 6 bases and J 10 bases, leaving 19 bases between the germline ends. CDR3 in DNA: TGCAGCGTCATTCGGGAGCCACTCTACGAGCAGTTCTTC. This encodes CSVIREPLYEQFF.

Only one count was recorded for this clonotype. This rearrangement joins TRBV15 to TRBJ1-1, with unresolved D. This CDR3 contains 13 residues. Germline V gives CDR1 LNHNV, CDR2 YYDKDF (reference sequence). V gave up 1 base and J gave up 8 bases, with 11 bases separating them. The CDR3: CATSRGYTEEAFF. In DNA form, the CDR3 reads TGTGCCACCAGCAGAGGGTATACCGAAGAAGCTTTCTTT.

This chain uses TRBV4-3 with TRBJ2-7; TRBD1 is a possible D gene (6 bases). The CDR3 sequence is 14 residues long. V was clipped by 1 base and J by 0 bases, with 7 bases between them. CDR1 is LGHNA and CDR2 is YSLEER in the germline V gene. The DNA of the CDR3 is TGCGCCAGCAGCCAAGGGACAGACTCCTACGAGCAGTACTTC. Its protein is CASSQGTDSYEQYF.

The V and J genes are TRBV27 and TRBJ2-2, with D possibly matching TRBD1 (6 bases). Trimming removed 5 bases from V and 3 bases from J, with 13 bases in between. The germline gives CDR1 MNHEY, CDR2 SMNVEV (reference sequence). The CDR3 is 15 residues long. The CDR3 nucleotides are TGTGCCAGCAGTAGGACAGCCTATTACACCGGGGAGCTGTTTTTT. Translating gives CASSRTAYYTGELFF.

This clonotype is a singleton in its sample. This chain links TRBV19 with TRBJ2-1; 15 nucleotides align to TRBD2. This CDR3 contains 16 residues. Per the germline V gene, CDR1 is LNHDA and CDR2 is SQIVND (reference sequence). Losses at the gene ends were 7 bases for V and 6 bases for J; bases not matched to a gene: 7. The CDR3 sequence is CASTGRTSGRGNEQFF. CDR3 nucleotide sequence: TGTGCCAGTACCGGGCGGACTAGCGGGAGGGGCAATGAGCAGTTCTTC.

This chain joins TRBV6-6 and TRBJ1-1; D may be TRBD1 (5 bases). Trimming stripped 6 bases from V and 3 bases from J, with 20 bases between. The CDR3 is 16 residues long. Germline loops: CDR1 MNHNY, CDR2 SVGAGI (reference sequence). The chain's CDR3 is CASSWQGGRRDTEAFF. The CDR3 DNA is TGTGCCAGCAGCTGGCAGGGAGGAAGGAGGGACACTGAAGCTTTCTTT.

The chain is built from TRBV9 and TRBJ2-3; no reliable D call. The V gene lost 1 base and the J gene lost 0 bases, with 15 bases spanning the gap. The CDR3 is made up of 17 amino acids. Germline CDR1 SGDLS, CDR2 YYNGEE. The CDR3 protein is CASSVRASETSTDTQYF. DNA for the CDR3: TGTGCCAGCAGCGTAAGGGCCAGCGAGACTAGCACAGATACGCAGTATTTT. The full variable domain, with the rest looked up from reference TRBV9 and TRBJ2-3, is DSGVTQTPKHLITATGQRVTLRCSPRSGDLSVYWYQQSLDQGLQFLIQYYNGEERAKGNILERFSAQQFPDLHSELNLSSLELGDSALYFCASSVRASETSTDTQYFGPGTRLTVL.

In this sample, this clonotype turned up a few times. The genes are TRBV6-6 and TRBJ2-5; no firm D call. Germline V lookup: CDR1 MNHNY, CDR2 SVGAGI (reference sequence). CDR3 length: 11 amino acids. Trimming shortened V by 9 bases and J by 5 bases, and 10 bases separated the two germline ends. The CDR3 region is CASYSLETQYF. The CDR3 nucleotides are TGTGCCAGTTACAGCCTGGAGACCCAGTACTTC.

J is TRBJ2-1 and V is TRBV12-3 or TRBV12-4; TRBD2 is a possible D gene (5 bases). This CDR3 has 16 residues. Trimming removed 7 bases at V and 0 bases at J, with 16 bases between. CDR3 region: CASTFRGTRSYNEQFF. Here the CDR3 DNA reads TGTGCCAGCACCTTTCGGGGAACACGCTCCTACAATGAGCAGTTCTTC.

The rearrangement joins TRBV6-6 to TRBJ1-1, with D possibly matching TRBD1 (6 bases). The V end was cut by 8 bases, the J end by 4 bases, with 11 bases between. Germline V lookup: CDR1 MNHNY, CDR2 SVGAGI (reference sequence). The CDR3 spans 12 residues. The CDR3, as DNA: TGTGCCAGCGCTGCCAGGGGCACTGAAGCTTTCTTT. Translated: CASAARGTEAFF.

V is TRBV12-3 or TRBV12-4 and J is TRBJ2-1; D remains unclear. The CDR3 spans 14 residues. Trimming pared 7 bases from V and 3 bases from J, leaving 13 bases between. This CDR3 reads CASNSLQNYNEQFF. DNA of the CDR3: TGTGCCAGCAACTCCTTGCAGAACTACAATGAGCAGTTCTTC.

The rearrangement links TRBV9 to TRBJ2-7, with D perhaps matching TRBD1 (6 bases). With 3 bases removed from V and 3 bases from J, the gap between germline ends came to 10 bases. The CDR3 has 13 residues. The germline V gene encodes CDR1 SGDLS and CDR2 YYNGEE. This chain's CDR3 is CASSGGHLYEQYF. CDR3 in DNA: TGTGCCAGCAGCGGGGGACACCTCTACGAGCAGTACTTC.

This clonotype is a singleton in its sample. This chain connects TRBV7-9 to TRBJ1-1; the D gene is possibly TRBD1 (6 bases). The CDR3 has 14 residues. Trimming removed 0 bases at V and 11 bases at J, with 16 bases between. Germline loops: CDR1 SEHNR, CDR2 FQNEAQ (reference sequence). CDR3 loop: CASSLASTGTRAFF. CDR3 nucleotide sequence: TGTGCCAGCAGCTTAGCTTCCACAGGGACTAGGGCTTTCTTT.

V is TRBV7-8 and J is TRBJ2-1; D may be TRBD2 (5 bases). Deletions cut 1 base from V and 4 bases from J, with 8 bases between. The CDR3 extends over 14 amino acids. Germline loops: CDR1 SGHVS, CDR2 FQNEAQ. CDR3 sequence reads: CASSLEAAYNEQFF. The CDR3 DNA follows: TGTGCCAGCAGCTTAGAAGCGGCATACAATGAGCAGTTCTTC.

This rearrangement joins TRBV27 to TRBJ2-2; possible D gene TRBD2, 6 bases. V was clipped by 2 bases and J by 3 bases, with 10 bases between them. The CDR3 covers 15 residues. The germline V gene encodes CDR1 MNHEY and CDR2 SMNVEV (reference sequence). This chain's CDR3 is CASSLGLAYTGELFF. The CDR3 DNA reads TGTGCCAGCAGTTTAGGGCTAGCGTACACCGGGGAGCTGTTTTTT.

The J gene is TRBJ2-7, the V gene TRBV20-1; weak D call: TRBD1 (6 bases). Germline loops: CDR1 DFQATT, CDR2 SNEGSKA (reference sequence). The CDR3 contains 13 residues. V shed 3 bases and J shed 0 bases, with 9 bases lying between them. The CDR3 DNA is TGCAGTGCTAGGACAGGCGTCTCCTACGAGCAGTACTTC. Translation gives CSARTGVSYEQYF.

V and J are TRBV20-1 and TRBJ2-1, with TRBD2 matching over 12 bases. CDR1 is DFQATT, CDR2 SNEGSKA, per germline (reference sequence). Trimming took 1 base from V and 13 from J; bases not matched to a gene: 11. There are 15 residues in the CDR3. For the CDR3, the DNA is TGCAGTGCTAGAGCTTCTACTAGCGGGAGGTCGGAACAGTTCTTC. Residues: CSARASTSGRSEQFF.

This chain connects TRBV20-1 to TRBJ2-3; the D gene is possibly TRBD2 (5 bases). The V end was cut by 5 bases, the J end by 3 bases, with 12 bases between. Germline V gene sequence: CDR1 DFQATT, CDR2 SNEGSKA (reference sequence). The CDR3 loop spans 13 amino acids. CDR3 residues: CSAQRQITDTQYF. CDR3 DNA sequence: TGCAGTGCTCAGCGGCAGATAACAGATACGCAGTATTTT.

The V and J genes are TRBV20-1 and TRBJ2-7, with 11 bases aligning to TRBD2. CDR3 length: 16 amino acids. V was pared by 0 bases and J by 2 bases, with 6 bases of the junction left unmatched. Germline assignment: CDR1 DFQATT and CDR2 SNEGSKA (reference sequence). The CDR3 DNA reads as TGCAGTGCTAGAGATGTACTAGCGGGGGAAGCCTACGAGCAGTACTTC. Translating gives CSARDVLAGEAYEQYF.